Following are 30 T cell receptor beta chains from one sample sequenced in a study of blood T cell repertoires in COVID-19. Sequencing was performed with immunoSEQ multiplex PCR; in TCRdb, only in-frame clones are kept and a portion is missing. The sample has 200,000 or so clones, 70% to 90% seen once. Sequenced: peripheral blood. The receptors shown here come from a man older than 75 with acute or convalescent COVID-19.

The genes are TRBV19 and TRBJ1-2; the match to TRBD1 covers 12 bases. The ends lost 3 bases at V and 3 bases at J; junction bases unmatched: 5. The CDR3 extends over 16 amino acids. Looked up from germline, CDR1 is LNHDA and CDR2 is SQIVND (reference sequence). CDR3 sequence (DNA): TGTGCCAGTAGTATGGGACAGGGGGCCGACTACTATGGCTACACCTTC. This gives the protein CASSMGQGADYYGYTF.

The chain has TRBV19 and TRBJ1-6; 8 bases agree with TRBD1. The CDR3 has 15 amino acids. Trimming at V came to 4 bases and at J to 9 bases, leaving 8 bases not matched to a gene. Germline-derived CDR1 and CDR2 are LNHDA and SQIVND (reference sequence). CDR3 sequence: CASSTPGTGGSPLHF. The CDR3 DNA is TGTGCCAGTAGTACTCCCGGGACAGGTGGTTCACCCCTCCACTTT.

This clone has more than one count but fewer than ten. The chain recombines TRBV9 with TRBJ2-7, with a weak D call TRBD2 (5 bases). V gave up 2 bases and J gave up 2 bases, with 14 bases separating them. Germline lookup yields CDR1 SGDLS and CDR2 YYNGEE. The CDR3 is made up of 15 amino acids. The chain's CDR3 is CASSVRTPRAYEQYF. CDR3 in DNA: TGTGCCAGCAGCGTGAGGACTCCGCGGGCCTACGAGCAGTACTTC. Based on the CDR3 plus reference TRBV9 and TRBJ2-7, the full variable domain is DSGVTQTPKHLITATGQRVTLRCSPRSGDLSVYWYQQSLDQGLQFLIQYYNGEERAKGNILERFSAQQFPDLHSELNLSSLELGDSALYFCASSVRTPRAYEQYFGPGTRLTVT.

This chain links TRBV12-3 or TRBV12-4 with TRBJ1-1; 7 nucleotides agree with TRBD1. There are 13 residues in the CDR3. Trimming at V came to 6 bases and at J to 0 bases, leaving 1 base not matched to a gene. This CDR3 reads CASRTGMNTEAFF. In DNA, the CDR3 is TGTGCCAGCAGGACAGGGATGAACACTGAAGCTTTCTTT.

The chain has TRBV5-1 and TRBJ2-5, with 16 bases fitting TRBD2. The CDR3 runs to 18 residues. Looked up from germline, CDR1 is SGHRS and CDR2 is YFSETQ. V was clipped by 4 bases and J by 6 bases; unmatched bases: 12. The CDR3 bases are TGCGCCAGCAGCACGGATCCGGGACTAGCGGGAGGGGGGAAGACCCAGTACTTC. Its protein is CASSTDPGLAGGGKTQYF.

The CDR3 protein is CASSVNGRGSYEQYV. DNA for the CDR3: TGTGCCAGTAGTGTCAACGGGAGGGGGAGCTACGAGCAGTACGTC. The chain combines TRBV19 with TRBJ2-7; 8 nucleotides line up with TRBD2. The V gene's germline CDR1 is LNHDA and CDR2 SQIVND (reference sequence). CDR3 length equals 15 residues. Trimming took 5 bases from V and 3 from J; bases not matched to a gene: 9.

The chain combines TRBV2 with TRBJ2-5; TRBD2 agrees at 7 bases. Trimming removed 5 bases from V and 5 bases from J; junction bases left unmatched: 8. The germline V gene has CDR1 SNHLY and CDR2 FYNNEI. This CDR3 region has 14 residues. The CDR3 DNA sequence: TGTGCCAGCAGTCGCGGCGGGAGCGGGGAGACCCAGTACTTC. It is translated as CASSRGGSGETQYF.

CDR3 in DNA: TGTGCCAGCAGGAGGACAGGTAGCACTGAAGCTTTCTTT. It is translated as CASRRTGSTEAFF. V and J are TRBV6-5 and TRBJ1-1; 7 bases are a match to TRBD1. The germline gives CDR1 MNHEY, CDR2 SVGAGI. The CDR3 totals 13 residues. J was trimmed by 4 bases and V by 6 bases; bases with no gene match: 5.

The chain joins TRBV6-6 to TRBJ2-7, with 11 bases that match TRBD2. The CDR3 extends over 16 amino acids. J gave up 2 bases and V 0 bases, and 3 bases lay outside the gene matches. Per germline, CDR1 MNHNY and CDR2 SVGAGI (reference sequence). The CDR3 coding sequence is TGTGCCAGCAGTTACTCGAAACTAGCGGGGGCCTACGAGCAGTACTTC. Amino acids: CASSYSKLAGAYEQYF.

CDR3 sequence (DNA): TGTGCCAGCAGTGAATACAGACCGGATCAGCCCCAGCATTTT. As protein: CASSEYRPDQPQHF. The rearrangement joins TRBV6-1 to TRBJ1-5; D unresolved. CDR1 is MNHNS, CDR2 SASEGT, per germline. The germline V and J ends were trimmed by 2 bases and 5 bases, with 10 bases remaining between them. The CDR3 has 14 amino acids.

The J gene is TRBJ1-1, the V gene TRBV7-9; D uncertain. Germline-derived CDR1 and CDR2 are SEHNR and FQNEAQ (reference sequence). The CDR3 is 13 amino acids. V shed 2 bases and J shed 4 bases, with 8 bases lying between them. The CDR3 coding sequence is TGTGCCAGCAGCTTAAAGGAGGGCACTGAAGCTTTCTTT. Its protein product is CASSLKEGTEAFF.

Points on this clone: One end of the junction is discordant with germline, which a read error may explain. The chain is built from TRBV7-8 and TRBJ1-1, with 8 bases that match TRBD1. Germline CDR1 SGHVS, CDR2 FQNEAQ. CDR3 length: 14 amino acids. DNA for the CDR3: TGTGCCAGCAGCATCGACAGGGGCTCCAACAAGTGTGTCTTT. It is translated as CASSIDRGSNKCVF. The complete variable domain, with remaining parts taken from reference TRBV7-8 and TRBJ1-1, reads GAGVSQSPRYKVAKRGQDVALRCDPISGHVSLFWYQQALGQGPEFLTYFQNEAQLDKSGLPSDRFFAERPEGSVSTLKIQRTQQEDSAVYLCASSIDRGSNKCVFGQGTRLTVV.

This CDR3 reads CSASPYYEQYF. The CDR3 bases are TGCAGTGCTAGCCCCTACTACGAGCAGTACTTC. V is TRBV20-1 and J is TRBJ2-7; D uncertain. The CDR3 runs 11 residues. The germline V gene has CDR1 DFQATT and CDR2 SNEGSKA (reference sequence). V shed 3 bases and J shed 3 bases, with 6 bases lying between them.

The chain employs TRBV5-5 and TRBJ1-4, with D uncertain. Germline V CDR1 and CDR2: SGHKS, YYEKEE (reference sequence). The CDR3 contains 12 residues. Trimming removed 1 base at V and 7 bases at J, with 5 bases between. CDR3 in DNA: TGTGCCAGCAGCTTGCGTAGTGAAAAACTGTTTTTT. Protein: CASSLRSEKLFF.

The chain uses TRBV5-4 and TRBJ2-7; D is perhaps TRBD2 (5 bases). Trimming stripped 3 bases from V and 0 bases from J, with 10 bases between. CDR3 length equals 14 residues. Germline loops: CDR1 SGHNT, CDR2 YYREEE (reference sequence). The CDR3 DNA sequence: TGTGCCAGCAGCTCAGGACTCAGCTCCTACGAGCAGTACTTC. Protein: CASSSGLSSYEQYF.

CDR3 amino acids: CASSEYSQETQYF. In nucleotides, the CDR3 is TGTGCCAGCAGTGAGTACAGCCAAGAGACCCAGTACTTC. The V gene is TRBV6-1, the J gene TRBJ2-5; D not certain. The CDR3 consists of 13 residues. Trimming removed 3 bases from V and 1 base from J, with 6 bases in between. Germline-derived CDR1 and CDR2 are MNHNS and SASEGT.

The rearrangement links TRBV7-8 to TRBJ1-6; 8 bases align to TRBD1. The length of the CDR3 is 14 residues. The V gene end was trimmed by 6 bases and the J gene end by 5 bases; junction bases not matched to a gene: 3. Germline V gives CDR1 SGHVS, CDR2 FQNEAQ. The CDR3, as DNA: TGTGCCAGCAGAAACAGGGGGAATAATTCACCCCTCCACTTT. Its translation is CASRNRGNNSPLHF.

The rearrangement links TRBV19 to TRBJ2-7, with 11 bases lining up with TRBD1. The CDR3 runs to 15 residues. Losses at the gene ends were 7 bases for V and 3 bases for J; bases not matched to a gene: 8. The germline V gene has CDR1 LNHDA and CDR2 SQIVND (reference sequence). In nucleotides, the CDR3 is TGTGCCAGTACCAAGGGGACAGGGGGGGTCTACGAGCAGTACTTC. Translated, it gives CASTKGTGGVYEQYF.

This chain uses TRBV24-1 with TRBJ1-1; 9 nucleotides match TRBD1. J was trimmed by 6 bases and V by 11 bases; bases with no gene match: 12. The V gene's germline CDR1 is KGHDR and CDR2 SFDVKD. CDR3 size: 14 residues. The CDR3 DNA reads as TGTGCCAACCGGCGTCGGGACAGGGAGCCTGAAGCTTTCTTT. Protein product: CANRRRDREPEAFF.

In its sample, this clone was seen once. The chain is built from TRBV7-8 and TRBJ1-3; no firm D call. Trimming shortened V by 5 bases and J by 2 bases, and 10 bases separated the two germline ends. Germline loops: CDR1 SGHVS, CDR2 FQNEAQ. This CDR3 comprises 14 residues. The CDR3 DNA is TGTGCCAGCAGCCCCGGCGGGCCTGGAAACACCATATATTTT. This encodes CASSPGGPGNTIYF.

The rearrangement uses TRBV9 and TRBJ2-5, with D perhaps TRBD2 (5 bases). V lost 0 bases and J 0 bases, leaving 12 bases between the germline ends. The CDR3 consists of 16 residues. From germline, CDR1 is SGDLS and CDR2 YYNGEE. CDR3 amino acids: CASSVGVRADQETQYF. The CDR3, as DNA: TGTGCCAGCAGCGTAGGAGTGCGAGCGGACCAAGAGACCCAGTACTTC.

The chain links TRBV9 to TRBJ2-5; perhaps TRBD1 as D (6 bases). Germline V gene lookup returns CDR1 SGDLS and CDR2 YYNGEE. Trimming shortened V by 0 bases and J by 5 bases, and 14 bases separated the two germline ends. The CDR3 loop spans 15 amino acids. The CDR3 region has the DNA TGTGCCAGCAGCGTAGCGGCAGGGGTTAAGGAGACCCAGTACTTC. It is translated as CASSVAAGVKETQYF.

The chain recombines TRBV9 with TRBJ1-1; 11 positions agree with TRBD1. The CDR3 totals 16 residues. V lost 3 bases to trimming and J lost 6 bases; unmatched junction nucleotides: 10. Germline loops: CDR1 SGDLS, CDR2 YYNGEE. CDR3 sequence reads: CASSALTPGQGAEAFF. The CDR3 DNA sequence: TGTGCCAGCAGCGCATTAACGCCGGGACAGGGGGCTGAAGCTTTCTTT.

The gene calls are TRBV6-2 or TRBV6-3 and TRBJ2-7; the D gene is possibly TRBD2 (6 bases). Trimming cost V 0 bases and J 0 bases, with 24 bases left between them. In germline, CDR1 is MNHEY, CDR2 SVGEGT. This CDR3 spans 20 amino acids. The CDR3 nucleotides are TGTGCCAGCAGTTACTCGAAAGTACGCGTTGGGGAGGTAAGCTCCTACGAGCAGTACGTC. This encodes CASSYSKVRVGEVSSYEQYV.

The chain employs TRBV2 and TRBJ2-3; D uncertain. Per germline, CDR1 SNHLY and CDR2 FYNNEI. The CDR3 runs to 12 residues. V was pared by 4 bases and J by 5 bases, with 7 bases between. The CDR3 DNA is TGTGCCAGCAGTGCCGATAGAGATACGCAGTATTTT. Translation gives CASSADRDTQYF. Variable domain in full (rest from reference TRBV2 and TRBJ2-3): EPEVTQTPSHQVTQMGQEVILRCVPISNHLYFYWYRQILGQKVEFLVSFYNNEISEKSEIFDDQFSVERPDGSNFTLKIRSTKLEDSAMYFCASSADRDTQYFGPGTRLTVL.

This clone was seen a few times. This chain connects TRBV11-2 to TRBJ2-7; unclear D gene. The V end lost 1 base, the J end lost 2 bases, and 3 bases lay between the germline ends. The CDR3 length is 12 residues. CDR1 is SGHAT and CDR2 is FQNNGV in the germline V gene. The CDR3 DNA reads as TGTGCCAGCAGCTTAGCAACCTACGAGCAGTACTTC. Translating gives CASSLATYEQYF.

J is TRBJ1-3 and V is TRBV2, with D tentatively TRBD1 (5 bases). Germline V gene lookup returns CDR1 SNHLY and CDR2 FYNNEI. This CDR3 has 15 amino acids. V lost 7 bases, J lost 3 bases, and 16 bases lay in between. As DNA, the CDR3 is TGTGCCAGCACCGCCACCAGGGCGAGTGGAAACACCATATATTTT. Its translation: CASTATRASGNTIYF.

The rearrangement links TRBV7-6 to TRBJ2-1, with D possibly matching TRBD2 (5 bases). Germline CDR1 SGHVS, CDR2 FNYEAQ. This CDR3 contains 15 residues. Trimming removed 1 base at V and 0 bases at J, with 7 bases between. CDR3 protein: CASSLVRGSYNEQFF. In nucleotides, the CDR3 is TGTGCCAGCAGCTTAGTACGGGGCTCCTACAATGAGCAGTTCTTC.

The chain employs TRBV5-1 and TRBJ2-3; TRBD1 might be the D (6 bases). Germline CDR1 is SGHRS and CDR2 is YFSETQ. This CDR3 is 15 amino acids long. Trimming removed 2 bases from V and 5 bases from J, with 15 bases in between. The CDR3 DNA sequence: TGCGCCAGCAGCTTTCGGGCAGGGGTCGAAGATACGCAGTATTTT. This gives the protein CASSFRAGVEDTQYF.

The chain joins TRBV2 to TRBJ1-1; no clear D gene. V was cut by 3 bases and J by 2 bases, with 13 bases left in between. Germline V gene sequence: CDR1 SNHLY, CDR2 FYNNEI. CDR3 length: 15 residues. The CDR3 sequence: CASSDVRGSNTEAFF. CDR3 sequence (DNA): TGTGCCAGCAGTGATGTACGGGGTAGTAACACTGAAGCTTTCTTT.